This T cell receptor (beta chain) was sequenced for a study of human T cells and chemical hapten exposure. Study overall: The study traced per-sample TCR yield variation mainly to small differences in pooled library volumes.

The time point is: patch test 1, 2 weeks after DPC sensitization. Documented treatment: therapeutic diphenylcyclopropenone sensitization with weekly scalp DPC. Each donor was an alopecia patient between 18 and 70 years of age who qualified for DPC. V was shortened by 5 bases and J by 2 bases, with 7 bases between the two germline ends. There are 13 residues in the CDR3. Germline V CDR1 and CDR2: SEHNR, FQNEAQ (reference sequence). From the RACE reads, TCRdb called clonotypes with MiXCR, one entry per CDR3 protein. This sample has a few hundred thousand distinct CDR3 sequences, with approximately 5.1% found just once. This clonotype was detected many times.

The chain recombines TRBV7-9 with TRBJ1-5; D gene uncertain. This clonotype originated in a woman aged 45-65 years with alopecia areata. Some clones in this sample may be carry-over from other donors' samples. The sequenced sample was whole blood, obtained in connection with sensitization to the hapten diphenylcyclopropenone (DPC). The CDR3 DNA reads TGTGCCAGCAGCGGAGAGGGCAATCAGCCCCAGCATTTT. This translates into CASSGEGNQPQHF.